The clone carrying this TCR beta chain was counted only a few times. Its antigen is undetermined. This sample is drawn from a study of Graves' ophthalmopathy and Graves' hyperthyroidism. Background on the study: The blood sample was drawn at first diagnosis and before any treatment.

Study conclusions and caveats: As the model predicted ophthalmopathy progression, it achieved a sensitivity of 70.59% and a specificity of 72.22%.

Out of 9.5 to 10 ml of fresh peripheral blood, PBMCs were obtained. The sequenced template was RNA, covering the TCR beta CDR3 region. Amplification began with first-round RT-PCR using HTBI primers, then second-round multiplex PCR was performed. TCRdb re-called the multiplex PCR reads through MiXCR, storing one row per CDR3 protein. The sample carries about 700,000 distinct CDR3 sequences, roughly two fifths recorded once. CDR3 size: 21 residues. J was trimmed by 7 bases and V by 6 bases; bases with no gene match: 24. Looked up from germline, CDR1 is ENHRY and CDR2 is SYGVKD. The genes are TRBV10-3 and TRBJ2-2, with 12 bases lining up with TRBD1. The receptor was derived from an adult man with Graves' ophthalmopathy. The sample taken for sequencing was peripheral blood. DNA of the CDR3: TGTGCCATCAGGAAAAATCCGGGACAGGGGGCGCAAAGTGTCTTAGGCGGGGAGCTGTTTTTT. This sequence encodes CAIRKNPGQGAQSVLGGELFF.